The 11 T cell receptor beta chains listed next were all sequenced from one sample in a study of glioma-infiltrating T cells after dendritic cell vaccination. Using immunoSEQ multiplex PCR, the repertoire was profiled, and TCRdb retains in-frame clones only, with some absent. The sample holds roughly 70,000 clones, over 70% seen once. The source material was blood, sampled before dendritic cell vaccination. The receptors were gathered from a human donor with glioblastoma.

This chain connects TRBV20-1 to TRBJ1-2; maybe TRBD1 (5 bases). The germline V gene encodes CDR1 DFQATT and CDR2 SNEGSKA (reference sequence). Trimming removed 6 bases at V and 7 bases at J, with 6 bases between. The CDR3 totals 9 residues. The CDR3 is CSAGGGYTF. CDR3 sequence (DNA): TGCAGTGCGGGGGGTGGCTACACCTTC.

The rearrangement joins TRBV9 to TRBJ2-1; 10 nucleotides align to TRBD2. Germline CDR1 and CDR2: SGDLS and YYNGEE. V was clipped by 0 bases and J by 8 bases; unmatched bases: 5. There are 15 residues in the CDR3. CDR3 nucleotide sequence: TGTGCCAGCAGCGTAGAACTAGCGGGACGGTATGAGCAGTTCTTC. This codes for CASSVELAGRYEQFF.

The V call is TRBV29-1, the J call TRBJ2-1; TRBD1 matches at 7 bases. The trim removed 7 bases at V and 3 bases at J, leaving 6 bases unmatched. Germline values: CDR1 SQVTM, CDR2 ANQGSEA. The CDR3 has 13 amino acids. The DNA for the CDR3 is TGCAGCGGACCGACAGGGAACTACAATGAGCAGTTCTTC. This encodes CSGPTGNYNEQFF.

The chain combines TRBV6-1 with TRBJ2-5; TRBD1 is a possible D gene (5 bases). The CDR3 runs to 14 residues. The V gene's germline CDR1 is MNHNS and CDR2 SASEGT. Deletions cut 3 bases from V and 3 bases from J, with 11 bases between. The CDR3 loop is CASSDQGPKETQYF. DNA for the CDR3: TGTGCCAGCAGTGACCAGGGCCCGAAAGAGACCCAGTACTTC.

The chain uses TRBV19 and TRBJ1-2; TRBD1 aligns across 7 bases. The trim removed 7 bases at V and 3 bases at J, leaving 14 bases unmatched. The CDR3 consists of 16 residues. CDR1 is LNHDA, CDR2 SQIVND, per germline (reference sequence). CDR3 in amino acids: CASIKKRGRIDYGYTF. The CDR3 DNA reads TGTGCCAGTATTAAAAAGAGGGGGCGTATAGACTATGGCTACACCTTC.

The J gene is TRBJ2-1, the V gene TRBV30, with 7 bases fitting TRBD2. V was pared by 1 base and J by 10 bases, with 4 bases of the junction left unmatched. Germline V gene lookup returns CDR1 GTSNPN and CDR2 SVGIG (reference sequence). The CDR3 runs 12 residues. The CDR3 region is CAWSGAGREQFF. The CDR3 DNA follows: TGTGCCTGGAGTGGAGCGGGAAGGGAGCAGTTCTTC.

This clone was recorded once. The gene calls are TRBV9 and TRBJ2-3; 9 bases are a match to TRBD1. The CDR3 runs 16 residues. Trimming removed 1 base from V and 1 base from J; junction bases left unmatched: 4. In germline, CDR1 is SGDLS, CDR2 YYNGEE. The CDR3 DNA reads TGTGCCAGCAGCGTAATAGGGGACAGGGGCACAGATACGCAGTATTTT. This sequence encodes CASSVIGDRGTDTQYF.

The chain combines TRBV2 with TRBJ2-7, with a weak D call TRBD2 (5 bases). The CDR3 length is 15 residues. Germline V gene data show CDR1 as SNHLY and CDR2 as FYNNEI. Between the trimmed V and J ends, which lost 4 bases and 3 bases, there was a span of 16 bases. CDR3 nucleotides: TGTGCCAGCAGTGTTATGGCAGGAGGTATCTACGAGCAGTACTTC. As protein: CASSVMAGGIYEQYF.

The V call is TRBV7-7, the J call TRBJ1-1, with D uncertain. V was shortened by 4 bases and J by 7 bases, with 13 bases between the two germline ends. The CDR3 is 13 residues long. Per germline, CDR1 SSHAT and CDR2 FNYEAQ (reference sequence). CDR3 protein: CASSSNLRGEAFF. DNA of the CDR3: TGTGCCAGCAGCTCTAATCTTCGGGGTGAAGCTTTCTTT.

This clone appeared a single time. The rearrangement uses TRBV19 and TRBJ2-3; D perhaps matches TRBD1 (6 bases). Germline V gene sequence: CDR1 LNHDA, CDR2 SQIVND (reference sequence). The CDR3 has 18 residues. V lost 1 base and J 1 base, leaving 18 bases between the germline ends. The CDR3 loop reads CASSIVGQGPKGTDTQYF. The CDR3 bases are TGTGCCAGTAGTATAGTAGGTCAGGGGCCCAAGGGCACAGATACGCAGTATTTT. Looking up the rest from reference TRBV19 and TRBJ2-3 gives the full variable domain: DGGITQSPKYLFRKEGQNVTLSCEQNLNHDAMYWYRQDPGQGLRLIYYSQIVNDFQKGDIAEGYSVSREKKESFPLTVTSAQKNPTAFYLCASSIVGQGPKGTDTQYFGPGTRLTVL.

The chain employs TRBV21-1 and TRBJ2-1; the DNA was not used to check the table's D call, TRBD2. TRBV21-1 is an annotated pseudogene. This CDR3 is built from 15 residues. The DNA of the CDR3 is TGTGCCAGCAGCAAAGTGTGCGGGAGTCGGAATGAGCAGTTCTTC. Translation: CASSKVCGSRNEQFF.